This T cell receptor (beta chain) emerged from a study of T cells in localized non-small cell lung cancer. The study, taken as a whole, reports: Uninvolved adjacent lung showed the highest T cell clonality, exceeding tumor. Adjacent lung exhibited a median of about 57 among the 100 most abundant tumor clones.

V was pared by 1 base and J by 3 bases, with 7 bases between. This CDR3 contains 14 residues. Germline V gene lookup returns CDR1 MNHNS and CDR2 SASEGT. Profiling relied on immunoSEQ multiplex PCR, and the TCRdb table lists in-frame clones only, not all of them. The sample lists approximately 83,000 clones, approximately 90% occurring once. This clone was seen a single time. Antigen unknown. The material sequenced was peripheral blood, taken before any cancer treatment. The rearrangement uses TRBV6-1 and TRBJ1-5; weak D call: TRBD1 (5 bases). This TCR derives from a woman between 40 and 69 years old with stage I squamous cell lung carcinoma. The chain's CDR3 is CASSEVRVNQPQHF. CDR3 coding DNA: TGTGCCAGCAGTGAAGTCAGGGTCAATCAGCCCCAGCATTTT.